This TCR beta chain was retrieved from a study of regulatory T cells in long-lasting Graves disease. This clonotype has a count of ten or more. Construction of TCR beta libraries relied on iRepertoire HTBI primers and on Arm-PCR targeting CDR3 regions. TCRdb passed the multiplex PCR reads through MiXCR, listing each CDR3 protein once. The sample includes around 500,000 distinct CDR3 sequences, approximately 15% of them seen just once. Regarding time point: newly diagnosed GD, antithyroid drugs for less than 3 months. The TCR library used RNA extracted from PBMCs. The CDR3 extends over 13 amino acids. CDR1 and CDR2 (germline): MNHEY, SMNVEV (reference sequence). Losses at the gene ends were 9 bases for V and 3 bases for J; bases not matched to a gene: 6. These same records also appear under a second study, on T cells in Graves' hyperthyroidism and ophthalmopathy.

This specimen was peripheral blood mononuclear cells (PBMCs), taken at new diagnosis, from a patient treated with antithyroid drugs. The chain links TRBV27 to TRBJ2-7; 9 bases are a match to TRBD1. The receptor comes from a man younger than 40 with Graves disease. The CDR3 here is CARRDRDYYEQYF. CDR3 in DNA: TGTGCCAGGAGGGACAGGGACTACTACGAGCAGTACTTC.